This T cell receptor beta chain emerged from a study of early T cells in non-severe SARS-CoV-2 infection. This clonotype was seen more than once but under ten times. MiXCR, applied by TCRdb to the 5' RACE reads, yields one record per CDR3 protein. This sample has around 30,000 distinct CDR3 sequences, with approximately 5% found just once. The CDR3 extends over 14 amino acids. Germline lookup yields CDR1 SQVTM and CDR2 ANQGSEA. V was clipped by 6 bases and J by 7 bases; unmatched bases: 13. This receptor was obtained from an adult who was a healthcare worker with PCR-confirmed SARS-CoV-2 infection or an uninfected control (not recorded which). The specimen sequenced was whole blood. The gene calls are TRBV29-1 and TRBJ1-1; 8 bases align to TRBD1. As DNA, the CDR3 is TGCAGCGTCGCCGGGACAGGCTCGCGATTTGAAGCTTTCTTT. Protein product: CSVAGTGSRFEAFF.